What follows describes a single TCR beta chain. The V end was cut by 5 bases, the J end by 0 bases, with 7 bases between. Looked up from germline, CDR1 is SGHVS and CDR2 is FQNEAQ. This CDR3 has 13 residues. This sample is part of a study of blood T cell repertoires in COVID-19. At the level of the study: COVID-19 samples, acute and convalescent, were from the United States, Italy and Spain.

Repertoires were generated with immunoSEQ multiplex PCR, while TCRdb's copy carries only in-frame clones and drops some. The sample has approximately 110,000 clones; about 82% are singletons. The chain links TRBV7-8 to TRBJ1-1; no clear D gene. The sequencing sample was made of peripheral blood. The TCR was taken from a human donor in a cohort sampled during active COVID-19. The chain's CDR3 is CASSPSVNTEAFF. CDR3 DNA sequence: TGTGCCAGCAGCCCCAGCGTGAACACTGAAGCTTTCTTT.